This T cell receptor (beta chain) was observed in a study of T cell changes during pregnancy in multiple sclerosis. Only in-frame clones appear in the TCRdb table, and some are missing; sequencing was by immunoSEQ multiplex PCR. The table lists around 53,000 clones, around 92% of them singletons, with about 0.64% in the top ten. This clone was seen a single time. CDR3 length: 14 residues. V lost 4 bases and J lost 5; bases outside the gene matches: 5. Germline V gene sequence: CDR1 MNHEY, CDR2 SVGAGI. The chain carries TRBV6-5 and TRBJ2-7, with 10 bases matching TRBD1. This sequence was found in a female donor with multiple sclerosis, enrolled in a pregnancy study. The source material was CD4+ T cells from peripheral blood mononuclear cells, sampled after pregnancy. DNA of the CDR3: TGTGCCAGCAGTTTGACAGGGGGCGAAGACGAGCAGTACTTC. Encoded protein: CASSLTGGEDEQYF.